A single sample gave rise to the 9 T cell receptor beta chains below, sequenced in a study of blood T cells in healthy people across ages. Then a second PCR, running about 6 to 12 cycles, was carried out with a sample-barcoded 5' primer and a J-beta primer mix. MiXCR was run by TCRdb on the 5' RACE reads, yielding one entry per CDR3 protein. The sample lists over a million distinct CDR3 sequences; 42% were seen once. The specimen was blood. Receptor source: a woman between 18 and 30 years old in good health.

In this sample, this clonotype turned up many times. This chain joins TRBV20-1 and TRBJ2-1, with a possible D match to TRBD1 (5 bases). CDR1 and CDR2 from the germline V gene are DFQATT and SNEGSKA (reference sequence). V was shortened by 4 bases and J by 0 bases, with 7 bases between the two germline ends. The CDR3 sequence is 13 residues long. The CDR3 DNA reads TGCAGTGCTACTCAGGGCTCCTACAATGAGCAGTTCTTC. Protein sequence: CSATQGSYNEQFF.

This clonotype was detected a few times. The V and J genes are TRBV27 and TRBJ1-1; D ambiguous. CDR1 is MNHEY and CDR2 is SMNVEV in the germline V gene (reference sequence). The CDR3 length is 14 residues. Trimming left V 2 bases short and J 2 bases short, with 9 bases between. CDR3 nucleotide sequence: TGTGCCAGCAGTTTAGGCGGTATAAACACTGAAGCTTTCTTT. Its translation is CASSLGGINTEAFF.

J is TRBJ1-1 and V is TRBV7-9; TRBD1 is a possible D gene (5 bases). The V gene lost 8 bases and the J gene lost 1 base, with 14 bases spanning the gap. CDR3 size: 14 residues. The germline CDR1 and CDR2 sequences are SEHNR and FQNEAQ (reference sequence). The DNA of the CDR3 is TGTGCCAGCGGGGGTTATTCGGCGAACACTGAAGCTTTCTTT. Translation: CASGGYSANTEAFF.

This clonotype was detected only a few times. This chain links TRBV6-5 with TRBJ2-3, with a weak D call TRBD1 (5 bases). Between the trimmed V and J ends, which lost 6 bases and 4 bases, there was a span of 8 bases. CDR1 is MNHEY and CDR2 is SVGAGI in the germline V gene. The CDR3 spans 12 residues. CDR3 region: CASRGAADTQYF. Written as DNA, the CDR3 is TGTGCCAGCAGAGGGGCTGCAGATACGCAGTATTTT.

This clonotype was counted ten times or more. This chain joins TRBV6-1 and TRBJ2-3; D unresolved. This CDR3 has 13 amino acids. V was cut by 3 bases and J by 4 bases, with 8 bases left in between. Germline V gives CDR1 MNHNS, CDR2 SASEGT. DNA for the CDR3: TGTGCCAGCAGTGAGCAGCGTGCAGATACGCAGTATTTT. Amino acids: CASSEQRADTQYF.

There are a few counts of this clonotype. This chain joins TRBV6-2 or TRBV6-3 and TRBJ2-2; TRBD1 matches 7 bases. V shed 5 bases, J shed 4 bases, and the junction held 7 bases outside the gene matches. This CDR3 has 15 amino acids. The germline CDR1 and CDR2 sequences are MNHEY and SVGEGT. The CDR3 loop reads CASSRRQGRTGELFF. CDR3 DNA sequence: TGTGCCAGCAGTCGGCGACAGGGTCGCACCGGGGAGCTGTTTTTT.

This clonotype occurred a few times. V gene TRBV12-3 or TRBV12-4 combines with J gene TRBJ2-7; D unclear. V was trimmed by 5 bases and J by 0 bases, leaving 8 bases between them. The CDR3 extends over 13 amino acids. CDR3 bases: TGTGCCAGCAGTCCCCGACACTCCTACGAGCAGTACTTC. Protein: CASSPRHSYEQYF.

The chain is built from TRBV7-9 and TRBJ2-7; either TRBD1 or TRBD2 may fit D (5 bases each). This CDR3 region has 16 residues. Looked up from germline, CDR1 is SEHNR and CDR2 is FQNEAQ (reference sequence). V lost 5 bases to trimming and J lost 0 bases, with 17 bases between them. The CDR3 sequence: CASSPGRVTSSYEQYF. The CDR3 nucleotides are TGTGCCAGCAGCCCGGGACGGGTGACGAGCTCCTACGAGCAGTACTTC.

J is TRBJ2-3 and V is TRBV3-1, with TRBD2 matching 12 bases. CDR1 and CDR2 (germline): LGHDT, YNNKEL (reference sequence). The CDR3 sequence is 17 residues long. V was clipped by 2 bases and J by 2 bases; unmatched bases: 5. For the CDR3, the DNA is TGTGCCAGCAGCCAACTAGCGGGAGGGACACACACAGATACGCAGTATTTT. Its protein product is CASSQLAGGTHTDTQYF.